These 27 T cell receptor beta chains were sequenced from one sample in a study of vaccination and CD4 T cells after COVID-19. Once obtained from cultured CD4+ T cells, the DNA was sequenced using the Oncomine TCR Beta short-read assay. In TCRdb, the PCR reads were re-called with MiXCR into one record per CDR3 protein. The sample has 14,000 to 15,000 distinct CDR3 sequences, just under 45% seen once. Treatment defined: roughly ten-day PBMC culture with coronavirus spike peptide pools or control peptides (ViraFEST assay). These receptors have no known antigen. Specimen: CD4+ T cells from blood, cultured in vitro. All receptors come from a human donor who had recovered from COVID-19.

The chain employs TRBV20-1 and TRBJ1-2, with TRBD1 identical over 7 bases. The CDR3 has 13 amino acids. CDR1 is DFQATT and CDR2 is SNEGSKA in the germline V gene (reference sequence). V dropped 3 bases and J dropped 4; count of bases not matched to a gene: 5. CDR3 DNA sequence: TGCAGTGCTAGCGCACAGGGGACCTATGGCTACACCTTC. Its translation is CSASAQGTYGYTF.

This clonotype was observed a handful of times. The chain uses TRBV7-2 and TRBJ1-6; tentatively, D is TRBD1 (5 bases). Germline loops: CDR1 SGHTA, CDR2 FQGNSA. Trimming took 1 base from V and 7 from J, leaving 17 bases between them. The CDR3 loop spans 17 amino acids. The CDR3 DNA is TGTGCCAGCAGCTTAGAAGGGGCGGACATGTGGAATTCACCCCTCCACTTT. It encodes CASSLEGADMWNSPLHF.

The gene calls are TRBV6-4 and TRBJ2-1; D gene ambiguous. Trimming cost V 3 bases and J 0 bases, with 6 bases left between them. The CDR3 totals 14 residues. The germline gives CDR1 MRHNA, CDR2 SNTAGT. The CDR3 protein is CASSESGSYNEQFF. The DNA of the CDR3 is TGTGCCAGCAGTGAGAGTGGCTCCTACAATGAGCAGTTCTTC.

V and J are TRBV15 and TRBJ2-5, with 7 bases fitting TRBD1. Trimming took 2 bases from V and 2 from J; bases not matched to a gene: 11. Germline V CDR1 and CDR2: LNHNV, YYDKDF (reference sequence). CDR3 size: 17 residues. CDR3 bases: TGTGCCACCAGCAGAACCCGACAGGGCTCAAGACAAGAGACCCAGTACTTC. It yields the protein CATSRTRQGSRQETQYF.

This clonotype was detected once. The CDR3 coding sequence is TGCGCCAGCAGCTTGGCGAAGGGTGTGAGAGATACGCAGTATTTT. As protein: CASSLAKGVRDTQYF. The chain couples TRBV5-1 to TRBJ2-3; the D is unclear. In germline, CDR1 is SGHRS, CDR2 YFSETQ. The CDR3 covers 15 residues. Trimming pared 0 bases from V and 5 bases from J, leaving 13 bases between.

The chain joins TRBV15 to TRBJ2-5; 12 positions agree with TRBD1. Germline CDR1 LNHNV, CDR2 YYDKDF (reference sequence). CDR3 length: 16 amino acids. With 1 base clipped from V and 3 bases from J, the junction kept 3 bases outside the gene matches. The CDR3 DNA follows: TGTGCCACCAGCAGAGGGGACAGGGGGCGCAAAGAGACCCAGTACTTC. Amino acids: CATSRGDRGRKETQYF.

This clonotype was detected a few times. This chain joins TRBV5-4 and TRBJ2-2; D is perhaps TRBD1 (5 bases). V was clipped by 1 base and J by 4 bases, with 11 bases between them. CDR1 and CDR2 (germline): SGHNT, YYREEE (reference sequence). The CDR3 runs to 15 residues. The CDR3 nucleotides read TGTGCCAGCAGCTTGCAGGGAAGGAGCACCGGGGAGCTGTTTTTT. Its protein is CASSLQGRSTGELFF.

The V gene is TRBV10-2, the J gene TRBJ1-2, with a possible D match to TRBD1 (5 bases). This CDR3 is built from 13 residues. The V gene's germline CDR1 is WSHSY and CDR2 SAAADI. V shed 6 bases and J shed 2 bases, with 10 bases lying between them. In nucleotides, the CDR3 is TGCGCCAGCAGCGCCGACAGCAACTATGGCTACACCTTC. Protein: CASSADSNYGYTF.

This clonotype was observed a handful of times. In DNA, the CDR3 is TGTGCCAGCTCACGATCTTCGGGACAGCAAGAGACCCAGTACTTC. Protein: CASSRSSGQQETQYF. This rearrangement joins TRBV18 to TRBJ2-5, with 7 bases identical to TRBD1. Germline values: CDR1 KGHSH, CDR2 LQKENI. The CDR3 totals 15 residues. J gave up 2 bases and V 4 bases, and 7 bases lay outside the gene matches. Full variable domain (outside the CDR3, taken from reference TRBV18 and TRBJ2-5): NAGVMQNPRHLVRRRGQEARLRCSPMKGHSHVYWYRQLPEEGLKFMVYLQKENIIDESGMPKERFSAEFPKEGPSILRIQQVVRGDSAAYFCASSRSSGQQETQYFGPGTRLLVL.

This chain joins TRBV7-2 and TRBJ1-1, with D unresolved. The V end lost 2 bases, the J end lost 4 bases, and 23 bases lay between the germline ends. Germline V gene sequence: CDR1 SGHTA, CDR2 FQGNSA. This CDR3 is 18 amino acids long. In nucleotides, the CDR3 is TGTGCCAGCAGCTTACGTCTGGCAGAGTATGAATACGGCACTGAAGCTTTCTTT. It yields the protein CASSLRLAEYEYGTEAFF.

The V and J genes are TRBV19 and TRBJ2-5, with 7 bases that match TRBD1. V lost 5 bases, J lost 5 bases, and 5 bases stayed unmatched. The length of the CDR3 is 13 residues. Germline V CDR1 and CDR2: LNHDA, SQIVND (reference sequence). The DNA of the CDR3 is TGTGCCAGTAGTCGACAGGGTTTGGAGACCCAGTACTTC. Its translation: CASSRQGLETQYF.

This clonotype was detected a few times. The rearrangement uses TRBV21-1 and TRBJ1-5. TRBV21-1 is a known pseudogene. The CDR3 has 15 residues. CDR3 protein: CARNNLKDHNQPQHF. Written as DNA, the CDR3 is TGTGCCAGAAACAATCTGAAGGACCACAATCAGCCCCAGCATTTT.

The V call is TRBV11-2, the J call TRBJ1-1; the D is unclear. The CDR3 has 16 amino acids. Germline assignment: CDR1 SGHAT and CDR2 FQNNGV. Between the trimmed V and J ends, which lost 5 bases and 1 base, there was a span of 17 bases. CDR3 nucleotides: TGTGCCAGCAGCCCACAAACGGCAGTTTCGAACACTGAAGCTTTCTTT. This codes for CASSPQTAVSNTEAFF.

The chain uses TRBV15 and TRBJ2-3, with 7 bases identical to TRBD2. This CDR3 spans 15 amino acids. Germline V gene lookup returns CDR1 LNHNV and CDR2 YYDKDF (reference sequence). V dropped 10 bases and J dropped 0; count of bases not matched to a gene: 10. This CDR3 reads CAIRSTSISTDTQYF. CDR3 sequence (DNA): TGTGCCATCCGATCGACTAGCATTAGCACAGATACGCAGTATTTT.

This clonotype has a handful of counts. The chain couples TRBV24-1 to TRBJ2-5, with 8 bases that match TRBD1. Unmatched junction bases numbered 3, after V lost 2 bases and J lost 5 bases. Germline V CDR1 and CDR2: KGHDR, SFDVKD. The CDR3 has 14 amino acids. CDR3 bases: TGTGCCACCAGTGATTCTCAGGGGGCGGAGACCCAGTACTTC. It specifies CATSDSQGAETQYF.

This sequence joins TRBV9 and TRBJ1-3; D unclear. CDR1 is SGDLS and CDR2 is YYNGEE in the germline V gene. Trimming removed 0 bases from V and 0 bases from J, with 7 bases in between. This CDR3 has 15 amino acids. In nucleotides, the CDR3 is TGTGCCAGCAGCGTAGCCGCGAACTCTGGAAACACCATATATTTT. This encodes CASSVAANSGNTIYF.

The chain joins TRBV11-2 to TRBJ2-3, with 14 bases that match TRBD2. The CDR3 spans 18 residues. Germline CDR1 is SGHAT and CDR2 is FQNNGV. Germline trimming cut 7 bases from V and 1 base from J; bases unmatched to any gene: 10. CDR3 amino acids: CASTSRTSGGIRTDTQYF. The CDR3, as DNA: TGTGCCAGCACCTCTAGGACTAGCGGGGGGATTCGCACAGATACGCAGTATTTT.

The J gene is TRBJ2-1, the V gene TRBV7-8, with 9 nucleotides matching TRBD2. The V gene end was trimmed by 5 bases and the J gene end by 1 base; junction bases not matched to a gene: 12. Germline V gene lookup returns CDR1 SGHVS and CDR2 FQNEAQ. CDR3 length: 18 amino acids. CDR3 bases: TGTGCCAGCAGCAAAAGCTCGGCTAGCGGGGCTTCCTACAATGAGCAGTTCTTC. Translation gives CASSKSSASGASYNEQFF.

V and J are TRBV30 and TRBJ2-2; the D gene is possibly TRBD2 (6 bases). CDR3 length: 13 amino acids. CDR1 and CDR2 from the germline V gene are GTSNPN and SVGIG (reference sequence). The ends were cut back, 2 bases at V and 7 bases at J, with 11 bases in the middle. Here the CDR3 reads CAWSKLADGELFF. The DNA for the CDR3 is TGTGCCTGGAGTAAACTAGCCGACGGGGAGCTGTTTTTT.

The rearrangement joins TRBV20-1 to TRBJ1-1, with D possibly TRBD1 on 6 matching bases. CDR1 is DFQATT, CDR2 SNEGSKA, per germline (reference sequence). This CDR3 comprises 16 residues. V lost 2 bases, J lost 6 bases, and 22 bases lay in between. Here the CDR3 DNA reads TGCAGTGCTAGAAGTTCCGGGGGCGGGCGGGGTGCTGAAGCTTTCTTT. As protein: CSARSSGGGRGAEAFF.

This chain joins TRBV5-6 and TRBJ2-5, with D possibly being TRBD2 (6 bases). The ends were cut back, 4 bases at V and 2 bases at J, with 12 bases in the middle. The CDR3 has 14 amino acids. Germline values: CDR1 SGHDT, CDR2 YYEEEE. CDR3 DNA sequence: TGTGCCAGCAGCCCCGGACTAACACAAGAGACCCAGTACTTC. Encoded protein: CASSPGLTQETQYF.

A few counts support this clonotype. This chain links TRBV20-1 with TRBJ2-1; 8 bases are shared with TRBD2. From germline, CDR1 is DFQATT and CDR2 SNEGSKA (reference sequence). This CDR3 is built from 15 residues. This CDR3 is CSSPVGSGGRNEQFF. CDR3 nucleotide sequence: TGCAGCTCTCCGGTTGGGTCGGGGGGGCGTAATGAGCAGTTCTTC.

The rearrangement uses TRBV7-9 and TRBJ1-3, with D tentatively TRBD1 (6 bases). The germline CDR1 and CDR2 sequences are SEHNR and FQNEAQ (reference sequence). The CDR3 extends over 17 amino acids. V was pared by 6 bases and J by 4 bases, with 22 bases between. DNA of the CDR3: TGTGCCAGCAGGGCACAGGGCCTCCACACTGGGGGAAACACCATATATTTT. Translating it yields CASRAQGLHTGGNTIYF.

This clonotype is labeled medium-sized. The chain combines TRBV27 with TRBJ2-7; D unresolved. Per the germline V gene, CDR1 is MNHEY and CDR2 is SMNVEV (reference sequence). The V gene lost 1 base and the J gene lost 2 bases, with 9 bases spanning the gap. The CDR3 spans 14 residues. Written as DNA, the CDR3 is TGTGCCAGCAGTTTATTCCCCGGACCCTACGAGCAGTACTTC. This gives the protein CASSLFPGPYEQYF.

The V call is TRBV20-1, the J call TRBJ2-3; 11 nucleotides agree with TRBD2. The CDR3 totals 16 residues. J gave up 0 bases and V 6 bases, and 8 bases lay outside the gene matches. Looked up from germline, CDR1 is DFQATT and CDR2 is SNEGSKA (reference sequence). The CDR3 is CSAVSGTSGSTDTQYF. CDR3 coding DNA: TGCAGTGCAGTCTCCGGGACTAGCGGAAGCACAGATACGCAGTATTTT.

The rearrangement links TRBV2 to TRBJ1-1, with D unclear. Germline CDR1 reads SNHLY; CDR2 reads FYNNEI. V was cut by 3 bases and J by 8 bases, with 13 bases left in between. The CDR3 covers 13 residues. The CDR3, as DNA: TGTGCCAGCAGTGATCTAGGCCAGAGAGAAGCTTTCTTT. Protein sequence: CASSDLGQREAFF.

The CDR3 is CASFRGGGGNTEAFF. CDR3 DNA: TGTGCCAGCTTTCGAGGGGGCGGGGGGAACACTGAAGCTTTCTTT. This chain uses TRBV2 with TRBJ1-1; 7 nucleotides align to TRBD1. V lost 8 bases to trimming and J lost 1 base; unmatched junction nucleotides: 10. Per the germline V gene, CDR1 is SNHLY and CDR2 is FYNNEI. CDR3 size: 15 residues.